This paragraph reports one T cell receptor (beta chain). What it binds is not known. This entry is derived from a study of breast tumors, draining lymph nodes, adjacent tissues. TCRdb re-derived calls from the multiplex PCR reads in MiXCR, one entry per CDR3 protein. The table shows 150,000 to 200,000 distinct CDR3 sequences, with roughly a third occurring only once. Study-wide findings and caveats: Luminal-like breast cancer showed significantly greater tumor-nontumor repertoire similarity than basal-like breast cancer did. That most tumor T cells come from lymph nodes remained unproven.

There are 13 residues in the CDR3. Germline V gene data show CDR1 as SGHKS and CDR2 as YYEKEE (reference sequence). V lost 10 bases and J 2 bases, leaving 12 bases between the germline ends. Breast cancer patients provided tissue from their axillary draining lymph nodes. The sequence derives from a female donor with breast cancer. Some clones in this sample may be carry-over from other donors' samples. Sequencing input: axillary lymph node tissue. The rearrangement joins TRBV5-5 to TRBJ2-2; D gene unclear. In DNA form, the CDR3 reads TGTGCCTGGAGTGTACTAAACACCGGGGAGCTGTTTTTT. Its translation is CAWSVLNTGELFF.